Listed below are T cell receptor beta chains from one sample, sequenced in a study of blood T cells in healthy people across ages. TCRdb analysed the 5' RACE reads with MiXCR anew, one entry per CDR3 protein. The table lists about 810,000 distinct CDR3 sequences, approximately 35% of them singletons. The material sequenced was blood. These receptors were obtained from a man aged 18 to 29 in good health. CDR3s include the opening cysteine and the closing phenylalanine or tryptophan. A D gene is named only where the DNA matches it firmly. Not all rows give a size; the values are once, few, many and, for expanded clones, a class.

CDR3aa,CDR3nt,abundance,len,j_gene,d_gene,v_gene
CAWSALHLRVDTQYF,TGTGCCTGGAGTGCTCTCCACTTAAGGGTAGATACGCAGTATTTT,.,15,TRBJ2-3,.,TRBV30
CASSSGYGQYF,TGTGCCAGCAGCTCCGGATACGGGCAGTACTTC,.,11,TRBJ2-7,.,TRBV13
CSAWGQPDYGYTF,TGCAGTGCTTGGGGGCAGCCAGACTATGGCTACACCTTC,few,13,TRBJ1-2,.,TRBV20-1
CASSRAGTGYHEQFF,TGTGCCAGCAGCCGAGCCGGGACAGGGTATCATGAGCAGTTCTTC,.,15,TRBJ2-1,TRBD1,TRBV6-5
CASSEGRYTQYF,TGTGCCAGCAGTGAAGGGCGCTATACGCAGTATTTT,many,12,TRBJ2-3,.,TRBV2
CSARVTGARGYTF,TGCAGTGCTAGAGTAACAGGGGCCCGGGGCTACACCTTC,few,13,TRBJ1-2,TRBD1,TRBV20-1
CAISESRPSNQPQHF,TGTGCCATCAGTGAGTCGCGGCCCAGCAATCAGCCCCAGCATTTT,few,15,TRBJ1-5,.,TRBV10-3
CASSAKEGTAGYTF,TGTGCCAGCAGTGCTAAGGAGGGGACGGCCGGCTACACCTTC,.,14,TRBJ1-2,.,TRBV12-3/TRBV12-4
CASSHRVQTEAFF,TGTGCCAGCAGCCACAGGGTTCAAACTGAAGCTTTCTTT,few,13,TRBJ1-1,.,TRBV12-3/TRBV12-4
CASSALGTDHQPQHF,TGTGCCAGCAGTGCTTTAGGGACCGACCATCAGCCCCAGCATTTT,.,15,TRBJ1-5,.,TRBV2
CASSYGRDSLNEQYF,TGCGCCAGCAGCTACGGCAGGGATTCCCTCAATGAGCAGTACTTC,.,15,TRBJ2-4,.,TRBV5-1
CASSLVLGTNEQFF,TGTGCCAGCAGCTTAGTCCTGGGGACGAATGAGCAGTTCTTC,few,14,TRBJ2-1,.,TRBV7-2
CASSIGSLLEQFF,TGTGCCAGTAGTATTGGGTCCCTCCTAGAGCAGTTCTTC,.,13,TRBJ2-1,.,TRBV19
CASSPPGDYGEQFF,TGTGCCAGCAGCCCCCCAGGTGATTACGGTGAGCAGTTCTTC,many,14,TRBJ2-1,.,TRBV4-2
CASSPRRDFQETQYF,TGTGCCAGCAGCCCCCGACGGGACTTCCAAGAGACCCAGTACTTC,few,15,TRBJ2-5,.,TRBV3-1
CASSVMSREKLFF,TGTGCCAGCAGTGTAATGTCTCGCGAAAAACTGTTTTTT,.,13,TRBJ1-4,.,TRBV12-3/TRBV12-4
CASSVGSGYQPQHF,TGTGCCAGCAGCGTAGGATCAGGCTATCAGCCCCAGCATTTT,many,14,TRBJ1-5,.,TRBV9
CASSGDSPSYNEQFF,TGTGCCAGCAGCGGGGACAGCCCCTCCTACAATGAGCAGTTCTTC,once,15,TRBJ2-1,TRBD1,TRBV9
CATSRDPQNSYEQYF,TGTGCCACCAGCAGAGACCCCCAGAACTCCTACGAGCAGTACTTC,.,15,TRBJ2-7,.,TRBV15
CAISGAGSIDGYTF,TGTGCCATCAGTGGGGCAGGGTCTATCGATGGCTACACCTTC,few,14,TRBJ1-2,.,TRBV10-3
CSAREERGWTDTQYF,TGCAGTGCTAGAGAGGAGCGGGGGTGGACAGATACGCAGTATTTT,few,15,TRBJ2-3,TRBD2,TRBV20-1
CASSYSPWLDNEQFF,TGTGCCAGCAGTTACTCTCCCTGGTTAGACAATGAGCAGTTCTTC,many,15,TRBJ2-1,.,TRBV6-5
CASSDPQPNTEAFF,TGTGCCAGCAGTGACCCGCAGCCGAACACTGAAGCTTTCTTT,few,14,TRBJ1-1,.,TRBV6-2/TRBV6-3
CASSLGDRQETQYF,TGTGCCAGCAGTTTAGGTGACAGACAAGAGACCCAGTACTTC,many,14,TRBJ2-5,.,TRBV12-3/TRBV12-4
CASGAVGNSPLHF,TGTGCCAGCGGGGCTGTTGGTAATTCACCCCTCCACTTT,.,13,TRBJ1-6,.,TRBV12-3/TRBV12-4
CASSYQGVGTEAFF,TGTGCCAGCAGCTACCAGGGGGTTGGCACTGAAGCTTTCTTT,few,14,TRBJ1-1,TRBD1,TRBV7-2
CSAGGVAKNIQYF,TGCAGCGCCGGGGGGGTAGCCAAAAACATTCAGTACTTC,many,13,TRBJ2-4,TRBD2,TRBV29-1
CATSREGGSFSYGYTF,TGTGCCACCAGCAGAGAAGGGGGGTCTTTCAGCTATGGCTACACCTTC,many,16,TRBJ1-2,.,TRBV15
CASSLGVNGAFF,TGTGCCAGCAGCTTGGGAGTAAACGGGGCTTTCTTT,.,12,TRBJ1-1,.,TRBV5-6
CAISGDGGQGTGEQYF,TGTGCCATCAGTGGGGATGGGGGACAGGGCACGGGCGAGCAGTACTTC,.,16,TRBJ2-7,TRBD1,TRBV10-3
CVTALLAVSREGTDTQYF,TGTGTCACAGCACTACTAGCTGTCTCCCGGGAGGGGACAGATACGCAGTATTTT,.,18,TRBJ2-3,TRBD2,TRBV2
CAGARGNDEQYF,TGTGCCGGGGCCAGGGGCAATGATGAGCAGTACTTC,.,12,TRBJ2-5,.,TRBV10-3
CASSSGGILNNSPLHF,TGTGCCAGCAGCTCCGGGGGGATTCTTAATAATTCACCCCTCCACTTT,few,16,TRBJ1-6,.,TRBV7-2
CASSGVRPGGRTNNEKFF,TGCGCCAGCAGCGGCGTTCGTCCGGGGGGGCGTACGAACAATGAGAAGTTCTTC,few,18,TRBJ2-1,TRBD2,TRBV4-3
CAIRGDDRGNTGELFF,TGTGCCATCAGAGGGGATGACAGGGGGAACACCGGGGAGCTGTTTTTT,.,16,TRBJ2-2,TRBD1,TRBV10-3
CASSPGQPLLSYGYTF,TGTGCCAGCTCACCGGGACAGCCCCTTCTGAGCTATGGCTACACCTTC,.,16,TRBJ1-2,TRBD1,TRBV18
CSANRDRGLYEQYF,TGCAGTGCCAACCGGGACAGGGGGCTATATGAGCAGTACTTC,.,14,TRBJ2-5,TRBD1,TRBV20-1
CASSDPAGTEAFF,TGTGCCAGCAGCGACCCAGCGGGCACTGAAGCTTTCTTT,.,13,TRBJ1-1,.,TRBV12-3/TRBV12-4
CASSSRGGGDYGYTF,TGTGCCAGCAGCTCCAGGGGGGGAGGAGACTATGGCTACACCTTC,few,15,TRBJ1-2,TRBD1,TRBV7-9
CSVTTDSHTDTQYF,TGCAGTGTTACGACAGATTCCCACACAGATACGCAGTATTTT,.,14,TRBJ2-3,.,TRBV20-1
CASSFGVGNTEAFF,TGTGCCAGCAGTTTTGGGGTGGGGAACACTGAAGCTTTCTTT,.,14,TRBJ1-1,.,TRBV12-3/TRBV12-4
CSARGAGFSPPHF,TGCAGTGCTAGAGGAGCAGGGTTTTCACCCCCCCACTTT,.,13,TRBJ1-6,.,TRBV20-1
CASSQDERWGGADTQYF,TGCGCCAGCAGCCAAGATGAACGGTGGGGGGGCGCAGATACGCAGTATTTT,few,17,TRBJ2-3,.,TRBV4-3
CASSLVSASGTDTQYF,TGTGCCAGCAGCTTAGTGTCGGCTAGCGGCACAGATACGCAGTATTTT,.,16,TRBJ2-3,.,TRBV7-2
CASSPGQGSEQYF,TGTGCCAGCAGTCCGGGACAGGGGTCCGAGCAGTACTTC,.,13,TRBJ2-7,TRBD1,TRBV25-1
CSVEGGSNEKLFF,TGCAGCGTGGAGGGCGGAAGCAATGAAAAACTGTTTTTT,many,13,TRBJ1-4,.,TRBV20-1
CASLDTGTASNEQFF,TGTGCCAGCCTGGATACCGGGACAGCGTCCAATGAGCAGTTCTTC,many,15,TRBJ2-1,TRBD1,TRBV6-2/TRBV6-3
CASSNPRRRTDTQYF,TGTGCCAGCAGCAACCCTAGAAGGCGCACAGATACGCAGTATTTT,few,15,TRBJ2-3,.,TRBV7-2
CASSDTGLHYGYTF,TGTGCCAGCAGTGATACAGGCCTGCACTATGGCTACACCTTC,.,14,TRBJ1-2,.,TRBV2
CASSYPDRGASYDEQFF,TGTGCCAGCAGTTACCCTGATCGGGGGGCCTCCTACGATGAGCAGTTCTTC,.,17,TRBJ2-1,.,TRBV6-2/TRBV6-3
CASSPTSGEQFF,TGTGCCAGCAGTCCGACTAGCGGAGAGCAGTTCTTC,.,12,TRBJ2-1,TRBD2,TRBV12-3/TRBV12-4
CASSLLTPETRYF,TGTGCCAGCAGCTTACTAACCCCGGAGACCCGGTACTTC,.,13,TRBJ2-7,.,TRBV7-2
CSAAGRGSYGYTF,TGCAGCGCCGCTGGGCGGGGATCCTATGGCTACACCTTC,.,13,TRBJ1-2,.,TRBV29-1
CASSEERGRLQPQHF,TGTGCCAGCAGTGAAGAAAGGGGGCGATTGCAGCCCCAGCATTTT,.,15,TRBJ1-5,TRBD1,TRBV2
CSAGSRLAGTYNEQFF,TGCAGTGCTGGAAGTCGGCTAGCGGGGACATACAATGAGCAGTTCTTC,.,16,TRBJ2-1,TRBD2,TRBV20-1
CASSLKGPPLDTQYF,TGTGCCAGCAGTTTAAAGGGACCGCCACTGGATACGCAGTATTTT,.,15,TRBJ2-3,.,TRBV27
CASSRVPDYYNSPLHF,TGTGCCAGCAGTAGAGTCCCAGACTACTATAATTCACCCCTCCACTTT,few,16,TRBJ1-6,.,TRBV6-2/TRBV6-3
CSAATRERTHNEQYF,TGCAGTGCGGCCACAAGGGAGCGAACACACAATGAGCAGTACTTC,.,15,TRBJ2-7,.,TRBV20-1
CASSPRDLFSSGANVLTF,TGTGCCAGCAGCCCCCGGGACCTCTTCTCCTCTGGGGCCAACGTCCTGACTTTC,.,18,TRBJ2-6,.,TRBV9